The sequence of this T cell receptor beta chain was determined in a study of neoadjuvant anti-PD-1 for oral cavity cancer. Time point in this sample: after neoadjuvant nivolumab, at surgical resection. Germline CDR1 and CDR2: SEHNR and FQNEAQ (reference sequence). The CDR3 is 14 amino acids. The V and J ends lost 5 bases and 5 bases respectively, with 15 bases between them. TCRdb keeps only in-frame clones here, not all; method: immunoSEQ multiplex PCR. The table lists about 68,000 clones, 80% to 90% of them singletons. Sequenced here: PBMCs, sampled after nivolumab (anti-PD-1) treatment. The TCR originated in a person aged 40-85 years with oral cavity squamous cell carcinoma. The V call is TRBV7-9, the J call TRBJ1-1, with D unresolved. CDR3 residues: CASSPSGPGTEAFF. The DNA of the CDR3 is TGTGCCAGCAGCCCCTCGGGCCCTGGGACTGAAGCTTTCTTT. Full variable domain (missing parts from reference TRBV7-9 and TRBJ1-1): DTGVSQNPRHKITKRGQNVTFRCDPISEHNRLYWYRQTLGQGPEFLTYFQNEAQLEKSRLLSDRFSAERPKGSFSTLEIQRTEQGDSAMYLCASSPSGPGTEAFFGQGTRLTVV.